These 29 T cell receptor beta chains share one sample of origin, sequenced in a study of CD4+ T cells in melanoma. The table came from immunoSEQ multiplex PCR; TCRdb's copy has only in-frame clones and leaves some out. The table lists 11,000 to 15,000 clones, around two thirds of them singletons. The material sequenced was cells from a culture (not recorded whether cultured in vitro). The receptors originated from a human donor with melanoma.

This chain links TRBV6-6 with TRBJ1-2, with TRBD1 matching over 10 bases. V was clipped by 6 bases and J by 2 bases; unmatched bases: 3. The V gene's germline CDR1 is MNHNY and CDR2 SVGAGI (reference sequence). This CDR3 is 14 amino acids long. The CDR3 region has the DNA TGTGCCAGCAGGTTGGGACAGGGGAACTATGGCTACACCTTC. Encoded protein: CASRLGQGNYGYTF.

The count of this clone is one. The gene calls are TRBV18 and TRBJ2-3, with D possibly TRBD2 on 6 matching bases. The CDR3 covers 14 residues. Trimming left V 1 base short and J 2 bases short, with 7 bases between. Germline V CDR1 and CDR2: KGHSH, LQKENI. This CDR3 is CASSPRRDTDTQYF. The DNA of the CDR3 is TGTGCCAGCTCACCACGGAGGGACACAGATACGCAGTATTTT. Supplemented by reference TRBV18 and TRBJ2-3, the full variable domain reads NAGVMQNPRHLVRRRGQEARLRCSPMKGHSHVYWYRQLPEEGLKFMVYLQKENIIDESGMPKERFSAEFPKEGPSILRIQQVVRGDSAAYFCASSPRRDTDTQYFGPGTRLTVL.

This rearrangement joins TRBV7-2 to TRBJ1-1, with D perhaps TRBD1 (5 bases). The V end lost 1 base, the J end lost 4 bases, and 10 bases lay between the germline ends. Germline CDR1 is SGHTA and CDR2 is FQGNSA. The CDR3 loop spans 14 amino acids. CDR3 loop: CASSLGGSGTEAFF. The CDR3 bases are TGTGCCAGCAGCTTAGGGGGGTCGGGCACTGAAGCTTTCTTT. Full variable domain (missing parts from reference TRBV7-2 and TRBJ1-1): GAGVSQSPSNKVTEKGKDVELRCDPISGHTALYWYRQSLGQGLEFLIYFQGNSAPDKSGLPSDRFSAERTGGSVSTLTIQRTQQEDSAVYLCASSLGGSGTEAFFGQGTRLTVV.

J is TRBJ2-6 and V is TRBV7-9; 9 positions agree with TRBD1. The V gene end was trimmed by 8 bases and the J gene end by 0 bases; junction bases not matched to a gene: 8. The germline CDR1 and CDR2 sequences are SEHNR and FQNEAQ (reference sequence). The CDR3 has 17 residues. Written as DNA, the CDR3 is TGTGCCAGCCCGACAGGGGGTGTTTACTCTGGGGCCAACGTCCTGACTTTC. Encoded protein: CASPTGGVYSGANVLTF.

A few counts support this clone. V usage is TRBV13 and J usage is TRBJ1-6; 10 nucleotides align to TRBD1. Trimming cost V 4 bases and J 12 bases; bases outside gene matches: 6. There are 14 residues in the CDR3. The germline gives CDR1 PRHDT, CDR2 FYEKMQ (reference sequence). This CDR3 is CASSSDRGSLPLHF. Here the CDR3 DNA reads TGTGCCAGCAGCTCGGACAGGGGGTCCTTACCCCTCCACTTT.

J is TRBJ2-5 and V is TRBV4-1; 12 bases are a match to TRBD2. The trim removed 2 bases at V and 1 base at J, leaving 2 bases unmatched. Germline loops: CDR1 MGHRA, CDR2 YSYEKL. This CDR3 spans 16 amino acids. The CDR3 protein is CASSQRLAGAQETQYF. CDR3 nucleotide sequence: TGCGCCAGCAGCCAAAGACTAGCGGGGGCCCAAGAGACCCAGTACTTC.

This clone was counted a few times. The chain is built from TRBV5-4 and TRBJ1-2; possible D gene TRBD1, 6 bases. The CDR3 runs 13 residues. V shed 4 bases and J shed 2 bases, with 9 bases lying between them. Germline values: CDR1 SGHNT, CDR2 YYREEE (reference sequence). CDR3 residues: CASSPTGNYGYTF. CDR3 bases: TGTGCCAGCAGCCCTACAGGGAACTATGGCTACACCTTC.

This clone was counted once. The rearrangement links TRBV11-2 to TRBJ2-5; D is perhaps TRBD1 or TRBD2 (7 bases each). This CDR3 has 15 amino acids. Germline CDR1 is SGHAT and CDR2 is FQNNGV. V was clipped by 5 bases and J by 4 bases, with 17 bases between them. CDR3 protein: CASSQGGLRGETQYF. In DNA, the CDR3 is TGTGCCAGCAGCCAGGGGGGACTAAGGGGAGAGACCCAGTACTTC. The complete variable domain, with remaining parts taken from reference TRBV11-2 and TRBJ2-5, reads EAGVAQSPRYKIIEKRQSVAFWCNPISGHATLYWYQQILGQGPKLLIQFQNNGVVDDSQLPKDRFSAERLKGVDSTLKIQPAKLEDSAVYLCASSQGGLRGETQYFGPGTRLLVL.

This chain links TRBV10-2 with TRBJ2-7; the D is unclear. Trimming took 6 bases from V and 0 from J, leaving 9 bases between them. CDR1 and CDR2 (germline): WSHSY, SAAADI. The CDR3 totals 13 residues. The chain's CDR3 is CASSGQYSYEQYF. The CDR3 DNA follows: TGCGCCAGCAGCGGCCAGTACTCCTACGAGCAGTACTTC.

The chain uses TRBV6-5 and TRBJ2-3, with 9 bases matching TRBD2. CDR1 is MNHEY and CDR2 is SVGAGI in the germline V gene. V shed 4 bases, J shed 8 bases, and the junction held 13 bases outside the gene matches. The length of the CDR3 is 16 residues. In nucleotides, the CDR3 is TGTGCCAGCAGTTCCATCGGGACTAGCCCAGGGGGTACGCAGTATTTT. Its protein is CASSSIGTSPGGTQYF.

The rearrangement joins TRBV9 to TRBJ2-1; the match to TRBD2 covers 12 bases. Looked up from germline, CDR1 is SGDLS and CDR2 is YYNGEE. This CDR3 is 16 amino acids long. J was trimmed by 8 bases and V by 3 bases; bases with no gene match: 9. This CDR3 is CASSGETSGGIDEQFF. CDR3 sequence (DNA): TGTGCCAGCAGCGGGGAGACTAGCGGGGGTATCGATGAGCAGTTCTTC.

The chain has TRBV18 and TRBJ1-1; D remains unclear. The V end lost 3 bases, the J end lost 4 bases, and 9 bases lay between the germline ends. The length of the CDR3 is 13 residues. Germline loops: CDR1 KGHSH, CDR2 LQKENI. This chain's CDR3 is CASSPWVGTEAFF. The CDR3 bases are TGTGCCAGCTCACCTTGGGTGGGCACTGAAGCTTTCTTT.

This chain joins TRBV5-1 and TRBJ1-2; no reliable D call. Germline lookup yields CDR1 SGHRS and CDR2 YFSETQ. The CDR3 extends over 15 amino acids. Trimming pared 1 base from V and 5 bases from J, leaving 15 bases between. Here the CDR3 reads CASSLKDGKVYGYTF. The CDR3 nucleotides read TGCGCCAGCAGCTTGAAAGACGGGAAAGTTTATGGCTACACCTTC.

The J gene is TRBJ2-3, the V gene TRBV19, with D maybe TRBD1 (5 bases). The CDR3 is 13 residues long. Per the germline V gene, CDR1 is LNHDA and CDR2 is SQIVND (reference sequence). V lost 6 bases to trimming and J lost 7 bases, with 14 bases between them. The CDR3 DNA reads TGTGCCAGTAGGGATACAGGAGACTATACGCAGTATTTT. Protein sequence: CASRDTGDYTQYF.

The V call is TRBV7-2, the J call TRBJ2-5; 7 bases align to TRBD2. Trimming at V came to 5 bases and at J to 5 bases, leaving 11 bases not matched to a gene. The CDR3 has 15 residues. The germline V gene encodes CDR1 SGHTA and CDR2 FQGNSA. CDR3 sequence reads: CASSVMRGLRETQYF. For the CDR3, the DNA is TGTGCCAGCAGCGTAATGCGGGGGTTACGGGAGACCCAGTACTTC.

V and J are TRBV7-9 and TRBJ2-3; maybe TRBD2 (5 bases). V dropped 1 base and J dropped 0 bases, with 11 bases sitting between them. Germline assignment: CDR1 SEHNR and CDR2 FQNEAQ (reference sequence). This CDR3 has 16 amino acids. The CDR3: CASSLGAVTSTDTQYF. Written as DNA, the CDR3 is TGTGCCAGCAGCTTAGGAGCGGTCACTAGCACAGATACGCAGTATTTT.

This chain links TRBV18 with TRBJ2-5; D unclear. The ends were cut back, 6 bases at V and 4 bases at J, with 15 bases in the middle. The CDR3 consists of 14 residues. CDR1 and CDR2 from the germline V gene are KGHSH and LQKENI. CDR3 sequence: CASSPQYGRETQYF. The CDR3 coding sequence is TGTGCCAGCTCCCCCCAATACGGAAGAGAGACCCAGTACTTC.

This clone was counted between two and nine times. This sequence joins TRBV4-1 and TRBJ1-3, with 7 positions matching TRBD1. J lost 4 bases, V lost 1 base, and 13 bases had no gene match. This CDR3 is 18 amino acids long. Germline V lookup: CDR1 MGHRA, CDR2 YSYEKL. The DNA of the CDR3 is TGCGCCAGCAGCCAAGGCTTGGTAGGGGGCCAGCGCGGAAACACCATATATTTT. Translating it yields CASSQGLVGGQRGNTIYF.

The chain employs TRBV6-5 and TRBJ2-7; a weak D match, TRBD1 (6 bases). In germline, CDR1 is MNHEY, CDR2 SVGAGI. This CDR3 is 12 amino acids long. The ends were cut back, 7 bases at V and 2 bases at J, with 9 bases in the middle. The CDR3 loop is CASTGTTYEQYF. The CDR3 DNA is TGTGCCAGCACCGGGACAACCTACGAGCAGTACTTC.

The chain joins TRBV25-1 to TRBJ2-3; 10 bases fit TRBD2. In germline, CDR1 is MGHDK, CDR2 SYGVNS. Trimming cost V 6 bases and J 3 bases; bases outside gene matches: 12. This CDR3 is 17 amino acids long. This chain's CDR3 is CASRRTSGGAKTDTQYF. In DNA, the CDR3 is TGTGCCAGCAGGAGGACCAGCGGGGGGGCGAAGACAGATACGCAGTATTTT.

The chain recombines TRBV11-2 with TRBJ2-3; D is unresolved. This CDR3 region has 15 residues. V was shortened by 1 base and J by 6 bases, with 14 bases between the two germline ends. In germline, CDR1 is SGHAT, CDR2 FQNNGV. DNA for the CDR3: TGTGCCAGCAGCTTAGCGTCGGTTGTCCCCGATACGCAGTATTTT. As protein: CASSLASVVPDTQYF.

The rearrangement uses TRBV27 and TRBJ2-1; the D gene is possibly TRBD2 (5 bases). V lost 1 base and J 7 bases, leaving 17 bases between the germline ends. The CDR3 length is 16 residues. The germline gives CDR1 MNHEY, CDR2 SMNVEV (reference sequence). The CDR3 DNA is TGTGCCAGCAGTTTATTTGGTCCACGGGGTGGTAATGAGCAGTTCTTC. This sequence encodes CASSLFGPRGGNEQFF.

The rearrangement links TRBV7-3 to TRBJ2-1, with a possible D match to TRBD2 (7 bases). The CDR3 loop spans 15 amino acids. V lost 0 bases to trimming and J lost 4 bases, with 10 bases between them. CDR1 SGHTA and CDR2 FQGTGA come from the germline V gene. DNA of the CDR3: TGTGCCAGCAGCTTAACGGGGGGGCTATACAATGAGCAGTTCTTC. It codes for CASSLTGGLYNEQFF. Combining the CDR3 with reference TRBV7-3 and TRBJ2-1 gives the whole variable domain GAGVSQTPSNKVTEKGKYVELRCDPISGHTALYWYRQSLGQGPEFLIYFQGTGAADDSGLPNDRFFAVRPEGSVSTLKIQRTERGDSAVYLCASSLTGGLYNEQFFGPGTRLTVL.

The genes are TRBV6-5 and TRBJ2-3; D may be TRBD2 (6 bases). There are 15 residues in the CDR3. V was pared by 9 bases and J by 4 bases, with 20 bases between. CDR1 is MNHEY, CDR2 SVGAGI, per germline. The CDR3 DNA reads as TGTGCCAGTGGAAGAGGAGGGGATCGGGCAGATACGCAGTATTTT. Its protein is CASGRGGDRADTQYF.

This clone was seen a handful of times. The rearrangement uses TRBV19 and TRBJ1-1, with TRBD1 matching over 10 bases. The V segment lost 8 bases and the J segment 4 bases; nucleotides outside the gene matches: 10. This CDR3 has 15 residues. Per germline, CDR1 LNHDA and CDR2 SQIVND (reference sequence). The DNA of the CDR3 is TGTGCCAGTTGGGACCCGGGACAGGGGCCCACTGAAGCTTTCTTT. This codes for CASWDPGQGPTEAFF. Filled out from reference TRBV19 and TRBJ1-1, the complete variable domain reads DGGITQSPKYLFRKEGQNVTLSCEQNLNHDAMYWYRQDPGQGLRLIYYSQIVNDFQKGDIAEGYSVSREKKESFPLTVTSAQKNPTAFYLCASWDPGQGPTEAFFGQGTRLTVV.

The chain recombines TRBV2 with TRBJ1-1; TRBD1 agrees at 7 bases. The CDR3 totals 15 residues. V shed 7 bases, J shed 3 bases, and the junction held 11 bases outside the gene matches. The germline V gene encodes CDR1 SNHLY and CDR2 FYNNEI. The CDR3 reads CASNQPDRTHTEAFF. Written as DNA, the CDR3 is TGTGCCAGCAATCAGCCGGACAGGACCCACACTGAAGCTTTCTTT.

The chain couples TRBV6-1 to TRBJ2-7, with D possibly being TRBD1 or TRBD2 (5 bases each). CDR1 and CDR2 from the germline V gene are MNHNS and SASEGT. Trimming left V 6 bases short and J 4 bases short, with 16 bases between. CDR3 size: 14 residues. The CDR3 region is CASSSGAVAYEQYF. CDR3 nucleotide sequence: TGTGCCAGCAGCTCCGGGGCAGTAGCGTACGAGCAGTACTTC.

This chain connects TRBV7-9 to TRBJ2-3, with 9 bases aligning to TRBD2. Trimming took 1 base from V and 3 from J; bases not matched to a gene: 2. This CDR3 has 15 residues. Germline lookup yields CDR1 SEHNR and CDR2 FQNEAQ (reference sequence). The DNA of the CDR3 is TGTGCCAGCAGCTTAGGGGGACTAGCAACAGATACGCAGTATTTT. Protein sequence: CASSLGGLATDTQYF.

Here the CDR3 reads CASSLMTGFDSDSPLHF. As DNA, the CDR3 is TGTGCCAGCAGCTTAATGACAGGTTTCGATTCGGATTCACCCCTCCACTTT. The chain links TRBV4-2 to TRBJ1-6; possible D gene TRBD1, 6 bases. The germline V and J ends were trimmed by 5 bases and 8 bases, with 22 bases remaining between them. Germline CDR1 is LGHNA and CDR2 is YNFKEQ. This CDR3 is 17 amino acids long.